This paragraph reports one T cell receptor (beta chain). This clonotype has a count of ten or more. No antigen is known for it. The record has no base qualities; no much larger clone is one base away. The time point label of this sample denotes: around 47 days after influenza vaccine administration. This sample was included in a study of response to subunit inactivated influenza vaccine (dated by TCRdb to the late 2010s). In terms of the full investigation: Deep quantitative T cell receptor repertoire profiling was used in the study to track responses to a trivalent subunit inactivated influenza vaccine. On the study overall, not on this receptor specifically: It was suggested by the authors that each seasonal influenza vaccination may recruit only a limited number of new T cells.

Receptor libraries were prepared by RT-PCR. The data were produced on an Illumina HiSeq 2500. TCRdb reprocessing: public reads trimmed at Q25 with fastp, clones called with MiXCR, in-frame beta chains kept. Each entry merges the rows of one CDR3 protein and shows their most common DNA and genes. The sample records approximately 500,000 distinct CDR3 sequences, 10% to 15% of which are singletons. The ten largest account for under 15% of the sample. The CDR3 spans 13 residues, from the cysteine through the phenylalanine. The sequence is cut down to CDR3 DNA, 39 bases in frame from base 1. A distance of 7 bases separates the germline ends of V and J, which lose 3 bases and 4 bases respectively.

Sequenced material: PBMCs from blood, taken roughly 48 days after vaccination. Rearrangement joined TRBV12-3 or TRBV12-4 to TRBJ1-5; the best D guess is TRBD1, with 5 bases matching. The clonotype was recovered from a man over 45 who received an inactivated influenza vaccine. Donor details come from another sample of the same person, matched by shared clones. The sequence in DNA is TGTGCCAGCAGTTTCGGGGCAAATCAGCCCCAGCATTTT. The translation is CASSFGANQPQHF.